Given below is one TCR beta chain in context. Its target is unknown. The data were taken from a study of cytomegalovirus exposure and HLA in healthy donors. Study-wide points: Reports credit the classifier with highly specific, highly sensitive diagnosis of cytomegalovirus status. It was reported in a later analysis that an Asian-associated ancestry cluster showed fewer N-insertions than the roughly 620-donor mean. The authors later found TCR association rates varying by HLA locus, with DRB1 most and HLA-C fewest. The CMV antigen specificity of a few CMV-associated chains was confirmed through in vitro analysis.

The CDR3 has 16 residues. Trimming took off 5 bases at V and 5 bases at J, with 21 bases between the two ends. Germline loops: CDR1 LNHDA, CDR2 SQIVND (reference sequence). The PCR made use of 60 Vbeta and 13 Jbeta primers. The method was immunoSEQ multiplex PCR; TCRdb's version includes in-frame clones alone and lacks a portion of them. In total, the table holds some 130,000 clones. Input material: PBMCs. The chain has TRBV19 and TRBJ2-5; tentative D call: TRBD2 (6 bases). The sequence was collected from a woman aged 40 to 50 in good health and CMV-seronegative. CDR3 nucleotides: TGTGCCAGTAGTCTCATGGGGGGAACTAGGAGTGAGACCCAGTACTTC. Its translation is CASSLMGGTRSETQYF.